These T cell receptor beta chains were read from a single sample in a study of blood T cells in healthy people across ages. TCRdb re-analysed the 5' RACE reads in MiXCR, keeping a single row per CDR3 protein. The repertoire holds 1.5 million to 2 million distinct CDR3 sequences, about 35% seen once, with approximately 10% in the top ten. Sequenced: blood. These receptors originate from a woman aged 30 to 39 in good health. Each CDR3 is given with its conserved first and last residue. D genes are given only for firm matches. The size of a clone is reported for some rows only, either as once, few or many, or as a class for expanded clones.

j_call: TRBJ1-5; v_call: TRBV20-1; d_call: TRBD1; clone_size: few; cdr3_nt: TGCAGCGTCCAGGGGACAGCCGAACGACAGCCCCAGCATTTT; cdr3_aa: CSVQGTAERQPQHF
j_call: TRBJ1-5; v_call: TRBV25-1; d_call: TRBD1; clone_size: NA; cdr3_nt: TGTGCCAGCAGGGGGCAGGGGGGCCCTTATAGCAATCAGCCCCAGCATTTT; cdr3_aa: CASRGQGGPYSNQPQHF
j_call: TRBJ2-1; v_call: TRBV3-1; d_call: NA; clone_size: NA; cdr3_nt: TGTGCCAGCAGCCAAGATAGGAATGCCAGGAGCTCCTACAGTGAGCAGTTCTTC; cdr3_aa: CASSQDRNARSSYSEQFF
j_call: TRBJ2-2; v_call: TRBV7-9; d_call: TRBD2; clone_size: once; cdr3_nt: TGTGCCAGCAGCAAGGGGCTAGCGGCCGGGGAGCTGTTTTTT; cdr3_aa: CASSKGLAAGELFF
j_call: TRBJ1-1; v_call: TRBV18; d_call: TRBD1; clone_size: NA; cdr3_nt: TGTGCCAGCTCACCACCGGTAGGAGGGGGCTATAACACTGAAGCTTTCTTT; cdr3_aa: CASSPPVGGGYNTEAFF
j_call: TRBJ2-5; v_call: TRBV10-3; d_call: TRBD1; clone_size: few; cdr3_nt: TGTGCCATCAGTGGACCGGGACAGGAGACTCGGGAGACCCAGTACTTC; cdr3_aa: CAISGPGQETRETQYF
j_call: TRBJ2-1; v_call: TRBV20-1; d_call: NA; clone_size: NA; cdr3_nt: TGCAGTGCTAGAAGGAACAAGCGGTATGAGCAGTTCTTC; cdr3_aa: CSARRNKRYEQFF
j_call: TRBJ1-6; v_call: TRBV10-3; d_call: TRBD1; clone_size: few; cdr3_nt: TGTGCCATAGGACAGGGTTACAATTCACCCCTCCACTTT; cdr3_aa: CAIGQGYNSPLHF
j_call: TRBJ2-7; v_call: TRBV20-1; d_call: NA; clone_size: NA; cdr3_nt: TGCAGTGCTAGCTCCCGGCAGGGAGCCTGGGACGAGCAGTACTTC; cdr3_aa: CSASSRQGAWDEQYF
j_call: TRBJ1-5; v_call: TRBV20-1; d_call: NA; clone_size: few; cdr3_nt: TGCAGTGCTTTGGGCCCAACGGGTCAGCCCCAGCATTTT; cdr3_aa: CSALGPTGQPQHF
j_call: TRBJ2-3; v_call: TRBV27; d_call: NA; clone_size: NA; cdr3_nt: TGTGCCAGCAGGTCCTCTGGGGGTGATACGCAGTATTTT; cdr3_aa: CASRSSGGDTQYF
j_call: TRBJ2-7; v_call: TRBV29-1; d_call: TRBD1; clone_size: NA; cdr3_nt: TGCAGCGTTGAAGACACGGGACAGCCCTACGAGCAGTACTTC; cdr3_aa: CSVEDTGQPYEQYF
j_call: TRBJ2-3; v_call: TRBV3-1; d_call: NA; clone_size: many; cdr3_nt: TGTGCCAGCAGTGACCGGCGCACAGATACGCAGTATTTT; cdr3_aa: CASSDRRTDTQYF
j_call: TRBJ2-7; v_call: TRBV7-9; d_call: NA; clone_size: few; cdr3_nt: TGTGCCAGCACGTTGAGTGGGGACTTCTCCTACGAGCAGTACTTC; cdr3_aa: CASTLSGDFSYEQYF
j_call: TRBJ2-1; v_call: TRBV9; d_call: TRBD2; clone_size: few; cdr3_nt: TGTGCCAGCAGCACCCTAAGCGGGAGGCATCCCTACAATGAGCAGTTCTTC; cdr3_aa: CASSTLSGRHPYNEQFF
j_call: TRBJ1-2; v_call: TRBV9; d_call: TRBD1; clone_size: NA; cdr3_nt: TGTGCCAGCACCTCTGACAGGGGCTCTCTTCCCTATGGCTACACCTTC; cdr3_aa: CASTSDRGSLPYGYTF
j_call: TRBJ2-7; v_call: TRBV2; d_call: NA; clone_size: NA; cdr3_nt: TGTGCCAGCAGCGCCGACAGGCGTTTAGAGCAGTACTTC; cdr3_aa: CASSADRRLEQYF
j_call: TRBJ1-2; v_call: TRBV29-1; d_call: NA; clone_size: many; cdr3_nt: TGCAGCGTTACCCAGACAGCTAACTATGGCTACACCTTC; cdr3_aa: CSVTQTANYGYTF
j_call: TRBJ2-3; v_call: TRBV20-1; d_call: TRBD2; clone_size: few; cdr3_nt: TGCAGTGCTAGAGATGGGGCTAGCGGGGATCCTGGGCAGTATTTT; cdr3_aa: CSARDGASGDPGQYF
j_call: TRBJ2-1; v_call: TRBV6-5; d_call: NA; clone_size: NA; cdr3_nt: TGTGCCAGCAGTTACTATGGGCTGAACAATGAGCAGTTCTTC; cdr3_aa: CASSYYGLNNEQFF
j_call: TRBJ2-3; v_call: TRBV29-1; d_call: TRBD1; clone_size: NA; cdr3_nt: TGCAGCGTTGAAGATCGACAGGGGAGACCAGATACGCAGTATTTT; cdr3_aa: CSVEDRQGRPDTQYF
j_call: TRBJ1-2; v_call: TRBV20-1; d_call: NA; clone_size: few; cdr3_nt: TGCAGTGCCCGAGTAGAGGATGGAAACTATGGCTACACCTTC; cdr3_aa: CSARVEDGNYGYTF
j_call: TRBJ2-7; v_call: TRBV5-1; d_call: NA; clone_size: NA; cdr3_nt: TGCGCCAGCAGCTCCAGGTGGGGGGGCCTGTCCCACGAGCAGTACTTC; cdr3_aa: CASSSRWGGLSHEQYF
j_call: TRBJ1-2; v_call: TRBV18; d_call: TRBD1; clone_size: NA; cdr3_nt: TGTGCCAGCTCACCACCGTTGGGACAGGGTGGTGGCTACACCTTC; cdr3_aa: CASSPPLGQGGGYTF
j_call: TRBJ2-5; v_call: TRBV7-9; d_call: NA; clone_size: NA; cdr3_nt: TGTGCCAGCAGCGCACTGGGGGGTTTGGAGACCCAGTACTTC; cdr3_aa: CASSALGGLETQYF
j_call: TRBJ2-3; v_call: TRBV7-3; d_call: NA; clone_size: NA; cdr3_nt: TGTGCCAGCAGCTTAGGGGTAGCAACAGATAGCACAGATACGCAGTATTTT; cdr3_aa: CASSLGVATDSTDTQYF
j_call: TRBJ2-7; v_call: TRBV20-1; d_call: NA; clone_size: NA; cdr3_nt: TGCAGTGCTAGAGACATGTCCTACGAGCAGTACTTC; cdr3_aa: CSARDMSYEQYF
j_call: TRBJ1-2; v_call: TRBV20-1; d_call: TRBD1; clone_size: few; cdr3_nt: TGCAGTGCTAACACCGGGACAGAGTCTAACTATGGCTACACCTTC; cdr3_aa: CSANTGTESNYGYTF
j_call: TRBJ2-5; v_call: TRBV3-1; d_call: NA; clone_size: NA; cdr3_nt: TGTGCCAGCAGCCAAGGCTGGAGGGGAGAGACCCAGTACTTC; cdr3_aa: CASSQGWRGETQYF
j_call: TRBJ1-4; v_call: TRBV21-1; d_call: NA; clone_size: NA; cdr3_nt: TGTGCCAAAAGCAAGCAGGGGAATGAAAAACTGTTTTTT; cdr3_aa: CAKSKQGNEKLFF
j_call: TRBJ2-2; v_call: TRBV9; d_call: NA; clone_size: once; cdr3_nt: TGTGCCAGCAGTACCTCCCCGAACACCGGGGAGCTGTTTTTT; cdr3_aa: CASSTSPNTGELFF
j_call: TRBJ2-2; v_call: TRBV18; d_call: NA; clone_size: NA; cdr3_nt: TGTGCCAGCTCACCAATTGGCGGCCGGGAGCGGTTTTTT; cdr3_aa: CASSPIGGRERFF
j_call: TRBJ2-1; v_call: TRBV7-9; d_call: NA; clone_size: few; cdr3_nt: TGTGCCAGCAGCCCCCGGACACCTTACAATGAGCAGTTCTTC; cdr3_aa: CASSPRTPYNEQFF
j_call: TRBJ2-3; v_call: TRBV3-1; d_call: TRBD2; clone_size: few; cdr3_nt: TGTGCCAGCAGCCGAAAGACTAGCGGGAGCGGAACAGATACGCAGTATTTT; cdr3_aa: CASSRKTSGSGTDTQYF
j_call: TRBJ1-6; v_call: TRBV4-1; d_call: NA; clone_size: NA; cdr3_nt: TGCGCCAGCAGCCAATTTCGACAGTTGAGCTCCTATAATTCACCCCTCCACTTT; cdr3_aa: CASSQFRQLSSYNSPLHF
j_call: TRBJ2-2; v_call: TRBV7-9; d_call: NA; clone_size: NA; cdr3_nt: TGTGCCAGCAGCCACCACCGTCTCGGGGACCCCAAACCCGGGGAGCTGTTTTTT; cdr3_aa: CASSHHRLGDPKPGELFF
j_call: TRBJ2-1; v_call: TRBV30; d_call: TRBD1; clone_size: NA; cdr3_nt: TGTGCCTGGGGATTACCGGGACAGAACAATGAGCAGTTCTTC; cdr3_aa: CAWGLPGQNNEQFF
j_call: TRBJ2-5; v_call: TRBV12-3/TRBV12-4; d_call: TRBD2; clone_size: few; cdr3_nt: TGTGCCAGCACCCGACTTCCCCGGACTAGCGGGTTGGCCAGAGAGACCCAGTACTTC; cdr3_aa: CASTRLPRTSGLARETQYF
j_call: TRBJ1-2; v_call: TRBV28; d_call: TRBD1; clone_size: few; cdr3_nt: TGTGCCAGCAGCGACAGGGAAAATGGAGACACCTTC; cdr3_aa: CASSDRENGDTF
j_call: TRBJ2-1; v_call: TRBV27; d_call: TRBD1; clone_size: NA; cdr3_nt: TGTGCCAGCAGTCTCACTGGGACAGGGAGGTTCAATGGACAGTTCTTC; cdr3_aa: CASSLTGTGRFNGQFF
j_call: TRBJ2-7; v_call: TRBV7-8; d_call: NA; clone_size: NA; cdr3_nt: TGTGCCAGCAGCCCAGGTGGGGCGCCCCGGGACGAGCGGTACTTC; cdr3_aa: CASSPGGAPRDERYF
j_call: TRBJ2-3; v_call: TRBV6-6; d_call: NA; clone_size: NA; cdr3_nt: TGTGCCAGCAGTTACTTCACTGCAGCCGGCACAGATACGCAGTATTTT; cdr3_aa: CASSYFTAAGTDTQYF
j_call: TRBJ2-3; v_call: TRBV5-6; d_call: TRBD2; clone_size: few; cdr3_nt: TGTGCCAGCAGCTTGGCCGCTAGCGGGAGGACCCGGTACGGTACGCAGTATTTT; cdr3_aa: CASSLAASGRTRYGTQYF
j_call: TRBJ1-6; v_call: TRBV6-6; d_call: NA; clone_size: few; cdr3_nt: TGTGCCAGCAGACCGGACGGAGCACATTCACCCCTCCACTTT; cdr3_aa: CASRPDGAHSPLHF
j_call: TRBJ2-3; v_call: TRBV13; d_call: TRBD2; clone_size: NA; cdr3_nt: TGTGCCAGCAGCTCTGTGGGACTAGCGAGAAAAAACACAGATACGCAGTATTTT; cdr3_aa: CASSSVGLARKNTDTQYF
j_call: TRBJ2-1; v_call: TRBV29-1; d_call: NA; clone_size: many; cdr3_nt: TGCAGCGTTTATCCGGGACGAGACCAGCAGTTCTTC; cdr3_aa: CSVYPGRDQQFF